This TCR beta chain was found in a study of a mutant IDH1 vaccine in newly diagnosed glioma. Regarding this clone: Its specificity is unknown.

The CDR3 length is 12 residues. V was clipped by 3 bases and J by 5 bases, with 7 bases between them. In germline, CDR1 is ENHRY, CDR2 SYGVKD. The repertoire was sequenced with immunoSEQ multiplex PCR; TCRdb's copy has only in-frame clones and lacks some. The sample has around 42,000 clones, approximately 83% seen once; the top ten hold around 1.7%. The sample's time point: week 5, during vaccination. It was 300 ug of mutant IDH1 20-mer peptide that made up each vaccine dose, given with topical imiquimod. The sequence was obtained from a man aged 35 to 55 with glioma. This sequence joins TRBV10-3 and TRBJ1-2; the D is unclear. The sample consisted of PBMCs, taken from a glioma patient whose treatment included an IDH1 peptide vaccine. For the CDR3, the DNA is TGTGCCATCAGTGAAAAGCTATATGGCTACACCTTC. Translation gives CAISEKLYGYTF.